These T cell receptor beta chains were read from a single sample in a study of cytomegalovirus exposure and HLA in healthy donors. Sequencing used immunoSEQ multiplex PCR; TCRdb keeps in-frame clones, though not all of them. The data show about 210,000 clones, with about 80% seen just once and over 12% held by the top ten. The sample comprised PBMCs. The source of these receptors is a woman under 40 in good health and CMV-seropositive. CDR3s include the opening cysteine and the closing phenylalanine or tryptophan. The order of the fields is V gene, clone size, D gene, J gene, CDR3 DNA, CDR3 protein. D genes are given only for firm matches. Size is omitted from some rows. Given values are once, few, many or a class for expanded clones.

v_gene: TRBV5-6; abundance: few; d_gene: -; j_gene: TRBJ1-5; CDR3nt: TGTGCCAGCAGCTTGGGACGCACGGAGGGGCCCCAGCATTTT; CDR3aa: CASSLGRTEGPQHF
v_gene: TRBV7-9; abundance: -; d_gene: -; j_gene: TRBJ2-7; CDR3nt: TGTTCCAGCAGCTTAGCATACTACGAGCAGTACTTC; CDR3aa: CSSSLAYYEQYF
v_gene: TRBV7-9; abundance: -; d_gene: -; j_gene: TRBJ2-7; CDR3nt: TGTGCCAGCAGCCCGGACAGTTCCTACGAGCAGTACTTC; CDR3aa: CASSPDSSYEQYF
v_gene: TRBV12-5; abundance: -; d_gene: -; j_gene: TRBJ2-3; CDR3nt: TGTGCTAGTGGCCCTACAGGGATGGGCACAGATACGCAGTATTTT; CDR3aa: CASGPTGMGTDTQYF
v_gene: TRBV7-8; abundance: -; d_gene: -; j_gene: TRBJ2-1; CDR3nt: TGTGCCAGCAGCTCCTCCGCGGGGGCCGATTACAATGAGCAGTTCTTC; CDR3aa: CASSSSAGADYNEQFF
v_gene: TRBV11-2; abundance: -; d_gene: -; j_gene: TRBJ1-4; CDR3nt: TGTGCCAGCACCCTTGACCGGAGTAATGAAAAACTGTTTTTT; CDR3aa: CASTLDRSNEKLFF
v_gene: TRBV7-6; abundance: -; d_gene: TRBD2; j_gene: TRBJ2-1; CDR3nt: TGTGCCAGCAGCGGCTGGCGGGGGGGTGAGCAGTTCTTC; CDR3aa: CASSGWRGGEQFF
v_gene: TRBV18; abundance: -; d_gene: TRBD1; j_gene: TRBJ2-1; CDR3nt: TGTGCCAGCTCCCCGCTGGGGTTAACGGACAGGGGTCGTAATGAGCAGTTCTTC; CDR3aa: CASSPLGLTDRGRNEQFF
v_gene: TRBV5-1; abundance: -; d_gene: -; j_gene: TRBJ1-1; CDR3nt: TGCGCCAGCAGCACTGGGAGGAGGGGATCAACGAACACTGAAGCTTTCTTT; CDR3aa: CASSTGRRGSTNTEAFF
v_gene: TRBV19; abundance: -; d_gene: -; j_gene: TRBJ1-2; CDR3nt: TGTGCCAGTAGTATAGATTACGGGGACTATGGCTACACCTTC; CDR3aa: CASSIDYGDYGYTF
v_gene: TRBV27; abundance: few; d_gene: -; j_gene: TRBJ2-5; CDR3nt: TGTGCCAGCAGTTCCTGGACGGGGGAGACCCAGTACTTC; CDR3aa: CASSSWTGETQYF
v_gene: TRBV7-2; abundance: -; d_gene: TRBD1; j_gene: TRBJ1-2; CDR3nt: TGTGCCAGCAGCCCCGACGGGACAGGGCCGGGGAGTTATGGCTACACCTTC; CDR3aa: CASSPDGTGPGSYGYTF
v_gene: TRBV10-3; abundance: -; d_gene: TRBD1; j_gene: TRBJ2-2; CDR3nt: TGTGCCATCACCTTAGGACAGGGCGGGGACACCGGGGAGCTGTTTTTT; CDR3aa: CAITLGQGGDTGELFF
v_gene: TRBV27; abundance: -; d_gene: TRBD1; j_gene: TRBJ2-7; CDR3nt: TGTGCCACCGGGACAGGGGGTTCCTACGAGCAGTACTTC; CDR3aa: CATGTGGSYEQYF
v_gene: TRBV6-5; abundance: -; d_gene: TRBD1; j_gene: TRBJ2-7; CDR3nt: TGTGCCAGCAGTTACCCGGACAGGGACCACGAGCAGTACTTC; CDR3aa: CASSYPDRDHEQYF
v_gene: TRBV28; abundance: -; d_gene: -; j_gene: TRBJ1-5; CDR3nt: TGTGCCAGCACCCCTCCGAGCAATCAGCCCCAGCATTTT; CDR3aa: CASTPPSNQPQHF
v_gene: TRBV19; abundance: -; d_gene: TRBD1; j_gene: TRBJ1-5; CDR3nt: TGTGCCAGTAGGCTTACAGGGGGCAATCAGCCCCAGCATTTT; CDR3aa: CASRLTGGNQPQHF
v_gene: TRBV2; abundance: few; d_gene: -; j_gene: TRBJ1-2; CDR3nt: TGTGCCAGCAGTGAAGAGTCAGGGGAAGTAAGTGGCTACACCTTC; CDR3aa: CASSEESGEVSGYTF
v_gene: TRBV6-1; abundance: -; d_gene: -; j_gene: TRBJ2-7; CDR3nt: TGTGCCAGCAGTGCCGGGACTCTGAGCTCCTACGAGCAGTACTTC; CDR3aa: CASSAGTLSSYEQYF
v_gene: TRBV29-1; abundance: -; d_gene: TRBD1; j_gene: TRBJ1-1; CDR3nt: TGCAGCGTATCTGCGGGACAGCTCGAAGCTTTCTTT; CDR3aa: CSVSAGQLEAFF
v_gene: TRBV7-8; abundance: -; d_gene: -; j_gene: TRBJ1-1; CDR3nt: TGTGCCAGCAGCTATACACCTAACACTGAAGCTTTCTTT; CDR3aa: CASSYTPNTEAFF
v_gene: TRBV19; abundance: -; d_gene: TRBD2; j_gene: TRBJ2-7; CDR3nt: TGTGCCAGTGGAGTCCTAGCGGGGGAGCAGTACTTC; CDR3aa: CASGVLAGEQYF
v_gene: TRBV5-6; abundance: -; d_gene: -; j_gene: TRBJ1-2; CDR3nt: TGTGCCAGCAGCTTAGATAGTTTCTATGGCTACACCTTC; CDR3aa: CASSLDSFYGYTF
v_gene: TRBV19; abundance: few; d_gene: -; j_gene: TRBJ2-2; CDR3nt: TGTGCCAGTAGTAAACTTCGCACCGGGGAGCTGTTTTTT; CDR3aa: CASSKLRTGELFF
v_gene: TRBV11-2; abundance: -; d_gene: -; j_gene: TRBJ2-6; CDR3nt: TGTGCCAGCAGCCCTCGATTTTACGGTGGGGCCAACGTCCTGACTTTC; CDR3aa: CASSPRFYGGANVLTF
v_gene: TRBV10-1; abundance: -; d_gene: -; j_gene: TRBJ2-3; CDR3nt: TGCGCCAGCAGTGAGAGAGGGGATACGCAGTATTTT; CDR3aa: CASSERGDTQYF
v_gene: TRBV7-9; abundance: -; d_gene: -; j_gene: TRBJ2-7; CDR3nt: TGTGCCAGCAGCGGGGAGCCTTCCTACGAGCAGTACTTC; CDR3aa: CASSGEPSYEQYF
v_gene: TRBV28; abundance: -; d_gene: TRBD1; j_gene: TRBJ1-1; CDR3nt: TGTGCCAGCACCCTGGGGGGGACAGGGGCGTCATGGTTCTTGGCTTTCTTT; CDR3aa: CASTLGGTGASWFLAFF
v_gene: TRBV7-8; abundance: -; d_gene: -; j_gene: TRBJ2-7; CDR3nt: TGTGCCAGCAGCTTAGGGGAGTCCTACGAGCAGTACTTC; CDR3aa: CASSLGESYEQYF
v_gene: TRBV28; abundance: few; d_gene: -; j_gene: TRBJ1-5; CDR3nt: TGTGCCAGCAGTTTATCAAACAGTCAGGCCCAGCATTTT; CDR3aa: CASSLSNSQAQHF
v_gene: TRBV28; abundance: -; d_gene: -; j_gene: TRBJ1-1; CDR3nt: TGTGCCAGCAGTCTTACAATCAGGGGCCGGAACACTGAAGCTTTCTTT; CDR3aa: CASSLTIRGRNTEAFF
v_gene: TRBV5-1; abundance: few; d_gene: TRBD2; j_gene: TRBJ2-3; CDR3nt: TGCGCCAGCAGCCAGACTAGCGGAGGGGATACGCAGTATTTT; CDR3aa: CASSQTSGGDTQYF
v_gene: TRBV2; abundance: -; d_gene: -; j_gene: TRBJ2-5; CDR3nt: TGTGCCAGCTCGAGGAGGGAGACCCAGTACTTC; CDR3aa: CASSRRETQYF
v_gene: TRBV30; abundance: -; d_gene: TRBD1; j_gene: TRBJ1-2; CDR3nt: TGTGCCTGGAGTTATGTCAGGGGGCCCAATGGCTACACCTTC; CDR3aa: CAWSYVRGPNGYTF
v_gene: TRBV4-1; abundance: once; d_gene: TRBD1; j_gene: TRBJ1-3; CDR3nt: TGCGCCAGCAGCCAAGACCCAGGGGGCTCTGGAAACACCATATATTTT; CDR3aa: CASSQDPGGSGNTIYF
v_gene: TRBV6-1; abundance: -; d_gene: TRBD2; j_gene: TRBJ2-7; CDR3nt: TGTGCCAGCAGTGAACGACCGGGACTAGCGGGGGGGCCTCGAAGCTACGAGCAGTACTTC; CDR3aa: CASSERPGLAGGPRSYEQYF
v_gene: TRBV7-2; abundance: -; d_gene: -; j_gene: TRBJ2-7; CDR3nt: TGTGCCAGCAGCCTTTCGACAGGCCTCTCCTACGAGCAGTACTTC; CDR3aa: CASSLSTGLSYEQYF
v_gene: TRBV7-2; abundance: -; d_gene: -; j_gene: TRBJ2-5; CDR3nt: TGTGCCAGCAGTCGAAGGATGGGCCAGGGCGGAGAGACCCAGTACTTC; CDR3aa: CASSRRMGQGGETQYF
v_gene: TRBV7-9; abundance: -; d_gene: TRBD2; j_gene: TRBJ2-7; CDR3nt: TGTGCCAGCAGCTTCAGGACTAGCTCCGAGCAGTACTTC; CDR3aa: CASSFRTSSEQYF
v_gene: TRBV11-3; abundance: -; d_gene: -; j_gene: TRBJ2-7; CDR3nt: TGTGCCAGCAGCTTAGATCCCTTCGAGCAGTACTTC; CDR3aa: CASSLDPFEQYF
v_gene: TRBV5-1; abundance: -; d_gene: -; j_gene: TRBJ1-5; CDR3nt: TGCGCCAGCAGCTTGATGACAGATCAGCCCCAGCATTTT; CDR3aa: CASSLMTDQPQHF
v_gene: TRBV5-1; abundance: -; d_gene: TRBD2; j_gene: TRBJ2-5; CDR3nt: TGCGCCAGCAGCCCCCTGACTAGCGGGATTGGAGAGACCCAGTACTTC; CDR3aa: CASSPLTSGIGETQYF
v_gene: TRBV30; abundance: -; d_gene: -; j_gene: TRBJ1-2; CDR3nt: TGTGCCTGGAGTATCCGGGACTCGGGAGGAGACACCTTC; CDR3aa: CAWSIRDSGGDTF
v_gene: TRBV6-6; abundance: -; d_gene: TRBD1; j_gene: TRBJ1-3; CDR3nt: TGTGCCAGCAGTTCGCCGGGACAGGGTTCCGGAAACACCATATATTTT; CDR3aa: CASSSPGQGSGNTIYF
v_gene: TRBV7-9; abundance: once; d_gene: TRBD1; j_gene: TRBJ2-7; CDR3nt: TGTGCCAGCAGCCCACAGGGGGACGAGCAGTACTTC; CDR3aa: CASSPQGDEQYF
v_gene: TRBV6-1; abundance: -; d_gene: -; j_gene: TRBJ1-4; CDR3nt: TGTGCCAGCCGCCGAACCGGGTCCTATAATGAAAAACTGTTTTTT; CDR3aa: CASRRTGSYNEKLFF
v_gene: TRBV6-4; abundance: -; d_gene: TRBD1; j_gene: TRBJ2-7; CDR3nt: TGTGCCAGCAGTGTAGGACAGGTAGTATATGACGAGCAGTACTTC; CDR3aa: CASSVGQVVYDEQYF
v_gene: TRBV5-6; abundance: -; d_gene: TRBD1; j_gene: TRBJ2-5; CDR3nt: TGTGCCAGCAGTCGGGACAGGGGGCAGTACTTC; CDR3aa: CASSRDRGQYF
v_gene: TRBV7-8; abundance: -; d_gene: -; j_gene: TRBJ2-6; CDR3nt: TGTGCCAGCAGATCAACGGGTTCTGGGGCCAACGTCCTGACTTTC; CDR3aa: CASRSTGSGANVLTF
v_gene: TRBV30; abundance: -; d_gene: -; j_gene: TRBJ1-1; CDR3nt: TGTGCCTGGAGTGTACTTGGGAACACTGAAGCTTTCTTT; CDR3aa: CAWSVLGNTEAFF
v_gene: TRBV7-8; abundance: -; d_gene: -; j_gene: TRBJ2-5; CDR3nt: TGTGCCAGCAGCTTACCGGCCAGCCCGAGGGAGACCCAGTACTTC; CDR3aa: CASSLPASPRETQYF
v_gene: TRBV30; abundance: -; d_gene: -; j_gene: TRBJ1-2; CDR3nt: TGTGCCTGGAGTCCGGACGGACTGAACTATGGCTACACCTTC; CDR3aa: CAWSPDGLNYGYTF
v_gene: TRBV6-5; abundance: -; d_gene: TRBD1; j_gene: TRBJ1-3; CDR3nt: TGTGCCAGCAGTTTGCGACCCGGGACAGGGGGACGCACCATATATTTT; CDR3aa: CASSLRPGTGGRTIYF
v_gene: TRBV5-4; abundance: -; d_gene: TRBD1; j_gene: TRBJ2-1; CDR3nt: TGTGCCAGCAGCTCTCCCGGGACAGGGCGATATGAGCAGTTCTTC; CDR3aa: CASSSPGTGRYEQFF
v_gene: TRBV5-1; abundance: -; d_gene: -; j_gene: TRBJ2-2; CDR3nt: TGCGCCAGCAGCGAGACAGGTTCCTTCACCGGGGAGCTGTTTTTT; CDR3aa: CASSETGSFTGELFF
v_gene: TRBV5-5; abundance: -; d_gene: -; j_gene: TRBJ2-3; CDR3nt: TGTGCCAGCAGCTTGGGGACTACTAGCACAGATACGCAGTATTTT; CDR3aa: CASSLGTTSTDTQYF
v_gene: TRBV7-2; abundance: -; d_gene: -; j_gene: TRBJ2-1; CDR3nt: TGTGCCAGCAGCTTAGTTACTAGCACGACGGGTGAGCAGTTCTTC; CDR3aa: CASSLVTSTTGEQFF
v_gene: TRBV4-2; abundance: -; d_gene: TRBD2; j_gene: TRBJ2-7; CDR3nt: TGTGCCAGCAGCCAGGGGACTAGCACAGAGTTGGGATCCTACGAGCAGTACTTC; CDR3aa: CASSQGTSTELGSYEQYF
v_gene: TRBV28; abundance: -; d_gene: TRBD2; j_gene: TRBJ2-1; CDR3nt: TGTGCCAGCAGACCTAGCGGGAGGTCGGATTACAATGAGCAGTTCTTC; CDR3aa: CASRPSGRSDYNEQFF
v_gene: TRBV30; abundance: -; d_gene: -; j_gene: TRBJ2-3; CDR3nt: TGTGCCTGGAGTGTACGCTTAGCGGTTAGCACAGATACGCAGTATTTT; CDR3aa: CAWSVRLAVSTDTQYF